One sample yielded the 32 T cell receptor beta chains listed below, sequenced in a study of a mutant IDH1 vaccine in newly diagnosed glioma. The antigens for these receptors are not known. Described time point: week 23, last vaccination. Every vaccine dose comprised 300 ug of mutant IDH1 20-mer peptide plus topical imiquimod. Repertoires were generated with immunoSEQ multiplex PCR, while TCRdb's copy carries only in-frame clones and drops some. The data show some 33,000 clones, around 87% seen once. The sequencing here drew on PBMCs, taken from a glioma patient whose treatment included an IDH1 peptide vaccine. These receptors all stem from a man between 40 and 49 years old with glioma.

The chain joins TRBV7-8 to TRBJ1-1; D may be TRBD1 (5 bases). Germline V gene lookup returns CDR1 SGHVS and CDR2 FQNEAQ. Trimming took 1 base from V and 6 from J, leaving 18 bases between them. There are 16 residues in the CDR3. The CDR3 DNA follows: TGTGCCAGCAGCTTAGGAGGGACCGGGACGTGGGCTGAAGCTTTCTTT. This encodes CASSLGGTGTWAEAFF.

The rearrangement joins TRBV30 to TRBJ2-2; no definite D call. V lost 3 bases and J 4 bases, leaving 9 bases between the germline ends. The CDR3 has 13 amino acids. Per the germline V gene, CDR1 is GTSNPN and CDR2 is SVGIG (reference sequence). CDR3 in amino acids: CAWSVGSTGELFF. The CDR3 nucleotides are TGTGCCTGGAGCGTGGGGTCCACCGGGGAGCTGTTTTTT. The complete variable domain, with remaining parts taken from reference TRBV30 and TRBJ2-2, reads SQTIHQWPATLVQPVGSPLSLECTVEGTSNPNLYWYRQAAGRGLQLLFYSVGIGQISSEVPQNLSASRPQDRQFILSSKKLLLSDSGFYLCAWSVGSTGELFFGEGSRLTVL.

The J gene is TRBJ2-2, the V gene TRBV27; D is tentatively TRBD1 or TRBD2 (5 bases each). The germline V and J ends were trimmed by 5 bases and 3 bases, with 10 bases remaining between them. CDR1 is MNHEY and CDR2 is SMNVEV in the germline V gene (reference sequence). This CDR3 comprises 14 residues. The chain's CDR3 is CASSNRGYTGELFF. The CDR3 DNA sequence: TGTGCCAGCAGTAATCGGGGCTACACCGGGGAGCTGTTTTTT.

This chain links TRBV5-1 with TRBJ1-3; D is perhaps TRBD1 (5 bases). CDR3 length equals 16 residues. Germline CDR1 SGHRS, CDR2 YFSETQ. V was pared by 4 bases and J by 0 bases, with 14 bases between. For the CDR3, the DNA is TGCGCCAGCAGCCTCAATACAGGTAGCTCTGGAAACACCATATATTTT. Protein product: CASSLNTGSSGNTIYF. The full variable domain, rest sourced from reference TRBV5-1 and TRBJ1-3, is KAGVTQTPRYLIKTRGQQVTLSCSPISGHRSVSWYQQTPGQGLQFLFEYFSETQRNKGNFPGRFSGRQFSNSRSEMNVSTLELGDSALYLCASSLNTGSSGNTIYFGEGSWLTVV.

The chain combines TRBV2 with TRBJ2-3, with D tentatively TRBD2 (5 bases). Trimming removed 8 bases from V and 0 bases from J, with 15 bases in between. This CDR3 has 15 residues. CDR1 and CDR2 (germline): SNHLY, FYNNEI. The CDR3 sequence: CASRGGFPSTDTQYF. CDR3 nucleotides: TGTGCCAGCCGGGGTGGGTTCCCAAGCACAGATACGCAGTATTTT.

V and J are TRBV5-1 and TRBJ1-5; D uncertain. CDR3 size: 15 residues. Germline V gene sequence: CDR1 SGHRS, CDR2 YFSETQ. The V end lost 5 bases, the J end lost 2 bases, and 14 bases lay between the germline ends. This CDR3 reads CASSLAGEGNQPQHF. In DNA, the CDR3 is TGCGCCAGCAGTCTGGCGGGTGAAGGCAATCAGCCCCAGCATTTT.

V usage is TRBV28 and J usage is TRBJ2-1, with D possibly TRBD1 on 5 matching bases. There are 13 residues in the CDR3. V lost 7 bases, J lost 3 bases, and 10 bases lay in between. Germline V gene sequence: CDR1 MDHEN, CDR2 SYDVKM. DNA for the CDR3: TGTGCCAGCAACCGAGGACACTACAATGAGCAGTTCTTC. Its protein is CASNRGHYNEQFF.

The V call is TRBV10-3, the J call TRBJ2-5; D uncertain. The CDR3 loop spans 14 amino acids. Trimming took 2 bases from V and 2 from J, leaving 9 bases between them. Germline-derived CDR1 and CDR2 are ENHRY and SYGVKD. The CDR3 reads CAISEPRTQETQYF. The DNA for the CDR3 is TGTGCCATCAGTGAGCCTCGAACTCAAGAGACCCAGTACTTC.

V gene TRBV6-1 combines with J gene TRBJ2-6; weak D call: TRBD1 (6 bases). This CDR3 has 15 amino acids. V was pared by 6 bases and J by 2 bases, with 11 bases between. Germline-derived CDR1 and CDR2 are MNHNS and SASEGT. The CDR3 region is CASRPNRAGANVLTF. In DNA, the CDR3 is TGTGCCAGCAGACCTAACAGGGCTGGGGCCAACGTCCTGACTTTC.

The rearrangement joins TRBV5-8 to TRBJ1-5, with 8 nucleotides matching TRBD1. The CDR3 sequence is 15 residues long. Germline CDR1 SGHTS, CDR2 YDEGEE. Losses at the gene ends were 0 bases for V and 6 bases for J; bases not matched to a gene: 5. The CDR3 region is CASSLDRGLGQPQHF. The CDR3 DNA follows: TGTGCCAGCAGCTTGGACAGGGGGTTAGGTCAGCCCCAGCATTTT.

V and J are TRBV2 and TRBJ2-7, with a possible D match to TRBD1 (6 bases). Germline CDR1 and CDR2: SNHLY and FYNNEI. CDR3 length equals 17 residues. Trimming cost V 6 bases and J 0 bases, with 21 bases left between them. The CDR3 is CASSILGWGLSSYEQYF. CDR3 nucleotide sequence: TGTGCCAGCAGCATACTCGGTTGGGGGCTCAGCTCCTACGAGCAGTACTTC.

This chain joins TRBV11-3 and TRBJ1-5; D gene ambiguous. Germline lookup yields CDR1 SGHNT and CDR2 YENEEA. The CDR3 is 14 residues long. The germline V and J ends were trimmed by 0 bases and 6 bases, with 9 bases remaining between them. The CDR3 DNA sequence: TGTGCCAGCAGCTTAGATAAAGGATTTCAGCCCCAGCATTTT. Amino acid sequence: CASSLDKGFQPQHF.

The chain employs TRBV2 and TRBJ2-1, with D possibly TRBD1 on 5 matching bases. The CDR3 runs 13 residues. Germline V gives CDR1 SNHLY, CDR2 FYNNEI. V was trimmed by 10 bases and J by 6 bases, leaving 16 bases between them. CDR3 in amino acids: CATVPRVTNEQFF. The CDR3 bases are TGTGCCACGGTTCCCAGGGTGACCAATGAGCAGTTCTTC.

The V and J genes are TRBV29-1 and TRBJ2-1; the D gene is possibly TRBD1 (5 bases). Trimming removed 0 bases at V and 9 bases at J, with 21 bases between. Germline V gene sequence: CDR1 SQVTM, CDR2 ANQGSEA. The CDR3 has 16 residues. The CDR3 DNA sequence: TGCAGCGTTGAAGATCAAGGGGTAAGCTGGAAGGGTGAGCAGTTCTTC. This encodes CSVEDQGVSWKGEQFF.

This chain joins TRBV21-1 and TRBJ1-5. TRBV21-1 is described as a pseudogene. There are 16 residues in the CDR3. CDR3 sequence reads: CASSKVGGRSNQPQHF. CDR3 sequence (DNA): TGTGCCAGCAGCAAAGTCGGGGGCCGGAGCAATCAGCCCCAGCATTTT.

This chain joins TRBV15 and TRBJ2-1, with D perhaps matching TRBD2 (6 bases). In germline, CDR1 is LNHNV, CDR2 YYDKDF (reference sequence). This CDR3 spans 18 amino acids. V shed 3 bases and J shed 0 bases, with 18 bases lying between them. The CDR3 loop reads CATSRQGGGTISYNEQFF. The CDR3, as DNA: TGTGCCACCAGCAGGCAAGGAGGCGGGACCATCTCCTACAATGAGCAGTTCTTC.

This clone has just a few counts. The rearrangement links TRBV7-2 to TRBJ2-5; maybe TRBD2 (5 bases). CDR1 is SGHTA, CDR2 FQGNSA, per germline. V lost 0 bases and J 9 bases, leaving 17 bases between the germline ends. CDR3 length: 15 amino acids. This chain's CDR3 is CASSLATAGPTPQYF. CDR3 DNA: TGTGCCAGCAGCTTAGCAACGGCGGGTCCTACCCCCCAGTACTTC. The complete variable domain, with remaining parts taken from reference TRBV7-2 and TRBJ2-5, reads GAGVSQSPSNKVTEKGKDVELRCDPISGHTALYWYRQSLGQGLEFLIYFQGNSAPDKSGLPSDRFSAERTGGSVSTLTIQRTQQEDSAVYLCASSLATAGPTPQYFGPGTRLLVL.

The gene calls are TRBV7-2 and TRBJ2-7; 7 nucleotides align to TRBD1. J lost 3 bases, V lost 5 bases, and 10 bases had no gene match. The germline CDR1 and CDR2 sequences are SGHTA and FQGNSA. The CDR3 totals 15 residues. CDR3 DNA: TGTGCCAGCAGCGCAAGAGGGGGCCAGCACTACGAGCAGTACGTC. Protein sequence: CASSARGGQHYEQYV.

V gene TRBV5-6 combines with J gene TRBJ1-1, with 8 bases identical to TRBD1. The CDR3 spans 17 residues. The ends lost 0 bases at V and 0 bases at J; junction bases unmatched: 7. The germline V gene has CDR1 SGHDT and CDR2 YYEEEE. The CDR3 nucleotides are TGTGCCAGCAGCTTGGCCAGGGGGCCCACCATGAACACTGAAGCTTTCTTT. Translated: CASSLARGPTMNTEAFF.

This sequence joins TRBV5-1 and TRBJ1-4; no clear D gene. This CDR3 has 16 amino acids. The germline V gene encodes CDR1 SGHRS and CDR2 YFSETQ. V lost 1 base to trimming and J lost 0 bases, with 10 bases between them. The DNA of the CDR3 is TGCGCCAGCAGCTTGAATGGGTGGCCAACTAATGAAAAACTGTTTTTT. Translated: CASSLNGWPTNEKLFF.

The chain employs TRBV27 and TRBJ2-1, with 8 bases identical to TRBD1. V shed 6 bases, J shed 2 bases, and the junction held 6 bases outside the gene matches. The CDR3 sequence is 15 residues long. Germline CDR1 reads MNHEY; CDR2 reads SMNVEV (reference sequence). The CDR3 sequence: CASRLQGEAYNEQFF. The DNA for the CDR3 is TGTGCCAGCAGGTTACAGGGGGAGGCCTACAATGAGCAGTTCTTC.

The V and J genes are TRBV27 and TRBJ2-5; 7 bases line up with TRBD1. Germline V gene sequence: CDR1 MNHEY, CDR2 SMNVEV (reference sequence). There are 14 residues in the CDR3. Losses at the gene ends were 0 bases for V and 3 bases for J; bases not matched to a gene: 1. For the CDR3, the DNA is TGTGCCAGCAGTTTATCGACAGGGAAAGAGACCCAGTACTTC. Encoded protein: CASSLSTGKETQYF.

The CDR3 DNA reads TGTGCCAGCAGTGAAGCGGGGGGCACAGATACGCAGTATTTT. This sequence encodes CASSEAGGTDTQYF. The J gene is TRBJ2-3, the V gene TRBV6-4, with 8 bases lining up with TRBD2. Germline trimming cut 3 bases from V and 1 base from J; bases unmatched to any gene: 0. Germline V CDR1 and CDR2: MRHNA, SNTAGT. CDR3 length: 14 residues.

There are a few counts of this clone. The chain uses TRBV27 and TRBJ2-3, with D unclear. The length of the CDR3 is 12 residues. V shed 8 bases and J shed 5 bases, with 11 bases lying between them. Germline lookup yields CDR1 MNHEY and CDR2 SMNVEV (reference sequence). The CDR3 spells CASHRWGDTQYF. In DNA form, the CDR3 reads TGTGCCAGCCATCGTTGGGGAGATACGCAGTATTTT.

The chain has TRBV13 and TRBJ2-1; D is unresolved. The CDR3 is 16 amino acids. Looked up from germline, CDR1 is PRHDT and CDR2 is FYEKMQ (reference sequence). The V end was cut by 2 bases, the J end by 0 bases, with 11 bases between. Here the CDR3 DNA reads TGTGCCAGCAGCTTATATGGGTCAGTCTCCTACAATGAGCAGTTCTTC. Residues: CASSLYGSVSYNEQFF.

V is TRBV19 and J is TRBJ2-5; 12 bases are shared with TRBD2. The ends lost 3 bases at V and 4 bases at J; junction bases unmatched: 12. From germline, CDR1 is LNHDA and CDR2 SQIVND (reference sequence). CDR3 length equals 18 residues. This CDR3 is CASSISASGGARAETQYF. CDR3 sequence (DNA): TGTGCCAGTAGTATCTCGGCTAGCGGGGGGGCGCGGGCAGAGACCCAGTACTTC.

V is TRBV6-1 and J is TRBJ1-5, with D uncertain. CDR1 and CDR2 from the germline V gene are MNHNS and SASEGT. The ends were cut back, 7 bases at V and 2 bases at J, with 15 bases in the middle. The CDR3 sequence is 15 residues long. The CDR3 sequence: CASNPREPGNQPQHF. The CDR3 nucleotides are TGTGCCAGCAACCCACGGGAGCCAGGCAATCAGCCCCAGCATTTT.

The chain uses TRBV30 and TRBJ2-1; 7 nucleotides line up with TRBD2. The CDR3 totals 18 residues. CDR1 is GTSNPN and CDR2 is SVGIG in the germline V gene (reference sequence). Trimming removed 3 bases from V and 2 bases from J; junction bases left unmatched: 16. The CDR3 DNA reads TGTGCCTGGAGGGAGGGACGGGAGGAAGTAGTTGCCTACAATGAGCAGTTCTTC. As protein: CAWREGREEVVAYNEQFF.

The J gene is TRBJ1-2, the V gene TRBV7-8; D unresolved. This CDR3 has 16 residues. V gave up 5 bases and J gave up 6 bases, with 22 bases separating them. Germline loops: CDR1 SGHVS, CDR2 FQNEAQ. As DNA, the CDR3 is TGTGCCAGCAGCCTCAGACGGGTCGCGGCCGGTGATGGCTACACCTTC. Its translation is CASSLRRVAAGDGYTF.

This clone was detected only a few times. This chain uses TRBV7-8 with TRBJ2-1, with D unclear. CDR1 and CDR2 (germline): SGHVS, FQNEAQ. Trimming removed 1 base from V and 2 bases from J, with 9 bases in between. This CDR3 has 15 residues. The CDR3, as DNA: TGTGCCAGCAGCTTAGAAAACAGCCCCTACAATGAGCAGTTCTTC. It is translated as CASSLENSPYNEQFF.

The chain combines TRBV18 with TRBJ2-3; the D is unclear. From germline, CDR1 is KGHSH and CDR2 LQKENI. Trimming left V 2 bases short and J 2 bases short, with 11 bases between. This CDR3 has 15 amino acids. The CDR3: CASSPYDTDTDTQYF. CDR3 nucleotides: TGTGCCAGCTCACCATACGACACGGACACAGATACGCAGTATTTT.

V gene TRBV5-4 combines with J gene TRBJ1-3; D may be TRBD1 (6 bases). Trimming took off 3 bases at V and 0 bases at J, with 10 bases between the two ends. Germline V lookup: CDR1 SGHNT, CDR2 YYREEE (reference sequence). This CDR3 region has 15 residues. The CDR3 here is CASSSGQTSGNTIYF. The CDR3 DNA sequence: TGTGCCAGCAGCTCAGGACAGACCTCTGGAAACACCATATATTTT.